Presented here are 30 T cell receptor beta chains from one specimen sequenced in a study of early T cells in non-severe SARS-CoV-2 infection. TCRdb analysed the 5' RACE reads with MiXCR anew, one entry per CDR3 protein. The sample records under 70,000 distinct CDR3 sequences, around a tenth being singletons. Material: whole blood. Receptors were obtained from an adult who was a healthcare worker with PCR-confirmed SARS-CoV-2 infection or an uninfected control (not recorded which).

The gene calls are TRBV12-3 or TRBV12-4 and TRBJ2-7, with D perhaps TRBD2 (5 bases). V was clipped by 5 bases and J by 1 base, with 21 bases between them. The CDR3 runs 17 residues. The CDR3, as DNA: TGTGCCAGCAGTCCTCCGGCGGGCCAGAGAAGGTCCTACGAGCAGTACTTC. This gives the protein CASSPPAGQRRSYEQYF.

This clonotype was seen at least ten times. The V gene is TRBV10-3, the J gene TRBJ2-7; 8 bases fit TRBD1. Germline CDR1 is ENHRY and CDR2 is SYGVKD. V was clipped by 4 bases and J by 2 bases; unmatched bases: 10. CDR3 length: 16 amino acids. CDR3 region: CAISASSGQVAYEQYF. Written as DNA, the CDR3 is TGTGCCATCAGTGCGTCTTCGGGACAGGTAGCCTACGAGCAGTACTTC.

This clonotype was counted ten times or more. The genes are TRBV11-2 and TRBJ2-1, with TRBD2 matching 15 bases. V was clipped by 4 bases and J by 6 bases; unmatched bases: 4. The CDR3 is 16 amino acids. Germline values: CDR1 SGHAT, CDR2 FQNNGV. CDR3 sequence: CASSSRTSGRANEQFF. DNA for the CDR3: TGTGCCAGCAGCTCCCGGACTAGCGGGAGGGCCAATGAGCAGTTCTTC.

The rearrangement links TRBV10-2 to TRBJ1-4; the D gene is possibly TRBD1 (5 bases). The CDR3 runs to 14 residues. CDR1 WSHSY and CDR2 SAAADI come from the germline V gene. V lost 2 bases and J lost 4, with 8 bases in between. The CDR3 region is CASSEMGVNEKLFF. The CDR3 DNA reads as TGCGCCAGCAGTGAGATGGGGGTTAATGAAAAACTGTTTTTT.

This clonotype was picked up many times. The chain couples TRBV27 to TRBJ1-3; 9 nucleotides match TRBD1. CDR1 and CDR2 (germline): MNHEY, SMNVEV (reference sequence). V trimming: 5 bases; J trimming: 14 bases; junction bases outside the gene matches: 4. CDR3 length: 11 amino acids. Here the CDR3 reads CASSNRDRVYF. The CDR3 nucleotides are TGTGCCAGCAGTAACCGGGACAGGGTATATTTT.

This clonotype was recorded at least ten times. The V gene is TRBV12-3 or TRBV12-4, the J gene TRBJ2-3, with 8 bases fitting TRBD1. The CDR3 has 14 residues. The V and J ends lost 3 bases and 4 bases, in that order; junction bases with no gene match: 3. The CDR3 protein is CASSFRGQADTQYF. CDR3 coding DNA: TGTGCCAGCAGTTTCAGGGGGCAGGCAGATACGCAGTATTTT.

This clonotype was detected ten times or more. J is TRBJ2-1 and V is TRBV20-1; D is possibly TRBD2 (6 bases). Trimming left V 1 base short and J 5 bases short, with 12 bases between. Germline CDR1 is DFQATT and CDR2 is SNEGSKA (reference sequence). The CDR3 spans 14 residues. The CDR3 loop is CSARVGLLNNEQFF. The CDR3 coding sequence is TGCAGTGCTAGAGTTGGACTATTGAACAATGAGCAGTTCTTC.

The V and J genes are TRBV7-2 and TRBJ2-7; perhaps TRBD1 as D (6 bases). Germline CDR1 SGHTA, CDR2 FQGNSA. The CDR3 runs 15 residues. V was trimmed by 1 base and J by 6 bases, leaving 16 bases between them. CDR3 amino acids: CASSLDTGTIGEQYF. In nucleotides, the CDR3 is TGTGCCAGCAGCTTAGACACCGGGACAATCGGCGAGCAGTACTTC. The variable domain in full, completed from reference TRBV7-2 and TRBJ2-7, reads GAGVSQSPSNKVTEKGKDVELRCDPISGHTALYWYRQSLGQGLEFLIYFQGNSAPDKSGLPSDRFSAERTGGSVSTLTIQRTQQEDSAVYLCASSLDTGTIGEQYFGPGTRLTVT.

This clonotype has ten or more counts. J is TRBJ2-7 and V is TRBV6-5, with D possibly called TRBD1 or TRBD2 (5 bases each). This CDR3 comprises 14 residues. V lost 4 bases and J lost 6, with 16 bases in between. Looked up from germline, CDR1 is MNHEY and CDR2 is SVGAGI. DNA for the CDR3: TGTGCCAGCAGTTGGTGGGGGATGGGTAGCGAGCAGTACTTC. Translated: CASSWWGMGSEQYF.

This clonotype was counted many times. This rearrangement joins TRBV24-1 to TRBJ2-1, with D unclear. The CDR3 runs to 12 residues. Trimming cost V 1 base and J 12 bases, with 9 bases left between them. Germline CDR1 KGHDR, CDR2 SFDVKD. The CDR3 region has the DNA TGTGCCACCAGTGATTTTGGCGATAGGCAGTTCTTC. This encodes CATSDFGDRQFF.

This clonotype has at least ten counts. This sequence joins TRBV6-5 and TRBJ2-1; D perhaps matches TRBD1 (6 bases). Germline lookup yields CDR1 MNHEY and CDR2 SVGAGI. Trimming took off 5 bases at V and 7 bases at J, with 12 bases between the two ends. The CDR3 sequence is 13 residues long. This chain's CDR3 is CASSLYDRNEQFF. Here the CDR3 DNA reads TGTGCCAGCAGTCTCTATGACAGGAATGAGCAGTTCTTC.

This clonotype was seen at least ten times. The chain joins TRBV6-2 or TRBV6-3 to TRBJ2-3; D gene unclear. Germline assignment: CDR1 MNHEY and CDR2 SVGEGT. The CDR3 loop spans 15 amino acids. The ends were cut back, 6 bases at V and 2 bases at J, with 15 bases in the middle. The CDR3 region is CASRLQPLPTDTQYF. The CDR3 coding sequence is TGTGCCAGCAGATTACAGCCTCTACCCACAGATACGCAGTATTTT.

Worth noting for this clonotype: A much larger clone sits a single nucleotide away, making a read error possible. V gene TRBV30 combines with J gene TRBJ2-5, with D uncertain. The V gene lost 3 bases and the J gene lost 0 bases, with 11 bases spanning the gap. Germline V gene lookup returns CDR1 GTSNPN and CDR2 SVGIG (reference sequence). This CDR3 contains 14 residues. The CDR3 sequence: CAWSQGGYQETQYF. The CDR3 DNA reads as TGTGCCTGGAGCCAAGGCGGCTACCAAGAGACCCAGTACTTC.

The rearrangement links TRBV21-1 to TRBJ1-5; the table gives TRBD1 as D, unverified against the DNA. TRBV21-1 counts as a pseudogene. The CDR3 covers 14 residues. CDR3 residues: CASSTRQGCQPQHF. In DNA, the CDR3 is TGTGCCAGCAGCACCCGACAGGGTTGTCAGCCCCAGCATTTT.

This clonotype was detected many times. The genes are TRBV6-1 and TRBJ1-2, with D hard to call. Germline assignment: CDR1 MNHNS and CDR2 SASEGT. There are 12 residues in the CDR3. Trimming shortened V by 0 bases and J by 4 bases, and 3 bases separated the two germline ends. CDR3 sequence reads: CASSEALYGYTF. DNA for the CDR3: TGTGCCAGCAGTGAAGCGCTCTATGGCTACACCTTC.

This clonotype has ten or more counts. The chain joins TRBV13 to TRBJ2-1; 8 bases line up with TRBD1. Trimming removed 11 bases from V and 4 bases from J; junction bases left unmatched: 7. This CDR3 region has 13 residues. The germline CDR1 and CDR2 sequences are PRHDT and FYEKMQ (reference sequence). In DNA, the CDR3 is TGTGCCTCCGGGCAGGGGGCGTACAATGAGCAGTTCTTC. Translation: CASGQGAYNEQFF.

The chain joins TRBV3-1 to TRBJ2-1, with unresolved D. Trimming left V 0 bases short and J 0 bases short, with 9 bases between. From germline, CDR1 is LGHDT and CDR2 YNNKEL (reference sequence). The CDR3 extends over 16 amino acids. The chain's CDR3 is CASSQEVRNSYNEQFF. For the CDR3, the DNA is TGTGCCAGCAGCCAAGAGGTCCGGAACTCCTACAATGAGCAGTTCTTC.

Notes on this clonotype: A much more abundant neighbour one base away suggests this may be a read error. V usage is TRBV11-2 and J usage is TRBJ1-1; D unclear. This CDR3 comprises 13 residues. From germline, CDR1 is SGHAT and CDR2 FQNNGV. The CDR3 bases are TGTGCCAGCAGCTTAGTGCCGAACAATGAAGCTTTCTTT. Encoded protein: CASSLVPNNEAFF. Using reference TRBV11-2 and TRBJ1-1 for the parts outside the CDR3, the full variable domain is EAGVAQSPRYKIIEKRQSVAFWCNPISGHATLYWYQQILGQGPKLLIQFQNNGVVDDSQLPKDRFSAERLKGVDSTLKIQPAKLEDSAVYLCASSLVPNNEAFFGQGTRLTVV.

The table lists this clonotype with a few counts. The chain uses TRBV27 and TRBJ1-5; 7 positions match TRBD1. J gave up 7 bases and V 4 bases, and 7 bases lay outside the gene matches. This CDR3 is built from 14 residues. The germline V gene has CDR1 MNHEY and CDR2 SMNVEV (reference sequence). In DNA, the CDR3 is TGTGCCAGCAGTTCAACAGGGGCAGGGCAGCCCCAGCATTTT. This translates into CASSSTGAGQPQHF.

This clonotype was seen at least ten times. V usage is TRBV13 and J usage is TRBJ1-1; no clear D gene. The V end was cut by 5 bases, the J end by 1 base, with 14 bases between. The CDR3 is made up of 15 amino acids. Looked up from germline, CDR1 is PRHDT and CDR2 is FYEKMQ (reference sequence). Here the CDR3 DNA reads TGTGCCAGCAGCCTCCCAGTTGGACGGAACACTGAAGCTTTCTTT. Amino acids: CASSLPVGRNTEAFF.

The chain recombines TRBV7-9 with TRBJ2-5; TRBD2 aligns across 7 bases. CDR3 length: 14 amino acids. The germline CDR1 and CDR2 sequences are SEHNR and FQNEAQ (reference sequence). Trimming at V came to 4 bases and at J to 3 bases, leaving 5 bases not matched to a gene. Here the CDR3 DNA reads TGTGCCAGCAGCTCCGGACTAGGGGAAGAGACCCAGTACTTC. Translating it yields CASSSGLGEETQYF.

The chain links TRBV14 to TRBJ1-2; D ambiguous. The CDR3 covers 13 residues. CDR1 and CDR2 from the germline V gene are SGHDN and FVKESK. V gave up 3 bases and J gave up 2 bases, with 7 bases separating them. The CDR3 nucleotides are TGTGCCAGCAGCCACGCCAGGAACTATGGCTACACCTTC. Translation gives CASSHARNYGYTF.

This clonotype was seen ten or more times. J is TRBJ2-3 and V is TRBV20-1; 11 bases match TRBD2. Germline V gene lookup returns CDR1 DFQATT and CDR2 SNEGSKA (reference sequence). V was pared by 5 bases and J by 10 bases, with 14 bases of the junction left unmatched. The CDR3 loop spans 15 amino acids. The CDR3 loop is CSAPPSGGLETPQYF. Here the CDR3 DNA reads TGCAGTGCTCCCCCTAGCGGGGGGCTCGAGACGCCGCAGTATTTT.

The J gene is TRBJ2-7, the V gene TRBV29-1, with 12 bases aligning to TRBD1. Per the germline V gene, CDR1 is SQVTM and CDR2 is ANQGSEA. V lost 3 bases to trimming and J lost 5 bases; unmatched junction nucleotides: 8. The CDR3 consists of 15 residues. The CDR3 is CSVEGSGTGGHEQYF. CDR3 nucleotides: TGCAGCGTTGAGGGGAGCGGGACAGGGGGCCACGAGCAGTACTTC.

This clonotype was detected ten times or more. The chain joins TRBV6-6 to TRBJ2-3, with a weak D call TRBD2 (6 bases). Trimming cost V 2 bases and J 1 base, with 10 bases left between them. Germline V lookup: CDR1 MNHNY, CDR2 SVGAGI (reference sequence). The CDR3 totals 15 residues. In DNA form, the CDR3 reads TGTGCCAGCAGTTACCCGCCGGGGGGCACAGATACGCAGTATTTT. The encoded protein is CASSYPPGGTDTQYF.

This clonotype has ten or more counts. This chain links TRBV19 with TRBJ2-6; D perhaps matches TRBD1 (6 bases). CDR3 length: 18 amino acids. Trimming left V 6 bases short and J 2 bases short, with 20 bases between. Looked up from germline, CDR1 is LNHDA and CDR2 is SQIVND (reference sequence). The CDR3 coding sequence is TGTGCCAGTAGCAACCGGGGACACCCGTCTGCTGGGGCCAACGTCCTGACTTTC. Translation: CASSNRGHPSAGANVLTF.

This clonotype was found many times. J is TRBJ2-5 and V is TRBV5-4; 9 bases align to TRBD1. Trimming at V came to 3 bases and at J to 5 bases, leaving 8 bases not matched to a gene. CDR1 and CDR2 (germline): SGHNT, YYREEE (reference sequence). This CDR3 has 15 amino acids. The CDR3 nucleotides are TGTGCCAGCAGCTCGCGGACAGGGGTAGGGGAGACCCAGTACTTC. Translating it yields CASSSRTGVGETQYF. Full variable domain (outside the CDR3, taken from reference TRBV5-4 and TRBJ2-5): ETGVTQSPTHLIKTRGQQVTLRCSSQSGHNTVSWYQQALGQGPQFIFQYYREEENGRGNFPPRFSGLQFPNYSSELNVNALELDDSALYLCASSSRTGVGETQYFGPGTRLLVL.

The chain employs TRBV27 and TRBJ2-1; D might be TRBD2 (6 bases). Trimming took 3 bases from V and 5 from J, leaving 11 bases between them. Germline lookup yields CDR1 MNHEY and CDR2 SMNVEV (reference sequence). There are 14 residues in the CDR3. The CDR3 is CASSFLARNNEQFF. In nucleotides, the CDR3 is TGTGCCAGCAGTTTCCTAGCGCGAAACAATGAGCAGTTCTTC.

This clonotype has a count of ten or more. The chain couples TRBV7-3 to TRBJ2-1, with TRBD1 matching 9 bases. This CDR3 spans 15 amino acids. J lost 6 bases, V lost 0 bases, and 3 bases had no gene match. Germline lookup yields CDR1 SGHTA and CDR2 FQGTGA. CDR3 protein: CASSLTGQGTNEQFF. CDR3 sequence (DNA): TGTGCCAGCAGCTTAACCGGACAGGGGACCAATGAGCAGTTCTTC.

This clonotype was recorded at least ten times. The chain combines TRBV20-1 with TRBJ2-7, with a possible D match to TRBD1 (6 bases). The CDR3 runs 14 residues. The ends were cut back, 3 bases at V and 5 bases at J, with 17 bases in the middle. Germline V CDR1 and CDR2: DFQATT, SNEGSKA (reference sequence). The CDR3 nucleotides read TGCAGTGCTAGTTATTCCAGGGGCGGCAACGAGCAGTACTTC. Protein product: CSASYSRGGNEQYF.